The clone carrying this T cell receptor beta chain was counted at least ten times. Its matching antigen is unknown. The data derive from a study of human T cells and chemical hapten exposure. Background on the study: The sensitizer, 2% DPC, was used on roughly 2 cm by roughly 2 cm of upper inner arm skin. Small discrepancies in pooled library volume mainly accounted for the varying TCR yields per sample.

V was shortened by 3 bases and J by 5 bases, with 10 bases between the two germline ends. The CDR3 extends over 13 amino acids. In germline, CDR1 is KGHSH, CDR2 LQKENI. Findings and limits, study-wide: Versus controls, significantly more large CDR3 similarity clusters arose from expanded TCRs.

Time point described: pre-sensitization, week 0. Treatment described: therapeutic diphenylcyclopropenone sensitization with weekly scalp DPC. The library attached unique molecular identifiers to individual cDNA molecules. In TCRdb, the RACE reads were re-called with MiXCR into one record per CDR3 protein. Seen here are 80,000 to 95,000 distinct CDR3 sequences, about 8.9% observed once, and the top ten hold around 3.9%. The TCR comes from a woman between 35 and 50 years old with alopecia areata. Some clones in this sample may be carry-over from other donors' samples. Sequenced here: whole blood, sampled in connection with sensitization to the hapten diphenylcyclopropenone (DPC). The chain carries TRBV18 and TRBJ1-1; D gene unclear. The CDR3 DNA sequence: TGTGCCAGCTCACCGAGTGGGGAGACTGAAGCTTTCTTT. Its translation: CASSPSGETEAFF. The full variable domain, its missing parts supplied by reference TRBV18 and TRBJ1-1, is NAGVMQNPRHLVRRRGQEARLRCSPMKGHSHVYWYRQLPEEGLKFMVYLQKENIIDESGMPKERFSAEFPKEGPSILRIQQVVRGDSAAYFCASSPSGETEAFFGQGTRLTVV.